This TCR beta chain was found in a study of blood T cell repertoires in COVID-19. V shed 6 bases and J shed 0 bases, with 11 bases lying between them. The CDR3 loop spans 14 amino acids. The germline gives CDR1 MNHEY, CDR2 SVGAGI. Produced via immunoSEQ multiplex PCR; TCRdb's table is partial and in-frame only. The sample carries over 120,000 clones, around 73% recorded once. Sample: PBMCs or T cells enriched from blood (not recorded which). The sequence derives from a woman between 45 and 60 years old who had recovered from COVID-19. The rearrangement links TRBV6-5 to TRBJ1-2; D unclear. CDR3 bases: TGTGCCAGCAGGTCTCGCGGGGCTAACTATGGCTACACCTTC. It is translated as CASRSRGANYGYTF.